The entry below gives a single T cell receptor (beta chain) sequence along with its context. What it recognizes is unknown. The V end was cut by 0 bases, the J end by 4 bases, with 7 bases between. The germline CDR1 and CDR2 sequences are SGHNT and YYREEE (reference sequence). The CDR3 has 14 amino acids. PCR employed 60 Vbeta and 13 Jbeta primers. Repertoires were generated with immunoSEQ multiplex PCR, while TCRdb's copy carries only in-frame clones and drops some. This sample has more than 75,000 clones; around three quarters occur once, and the top ten carry 2.5%. The data derive from a study of cytomegalovirus exposure and HLA in healthy donors. Study-wide findings and caveats: Per a later analysis, 15,000 to 20,000 TCR beta sequences showed association with HLA alleles at 0.05 false discovery rate. Among the sequence variants, a highly shared cluster was likely an artifact of sequencing. Later analysis demonstrated an association between a missense DCLRE1C variant and TCR beta V- and J-gene trimming. Productive rates of about 90% or about 30% were seen for most TCR beta V segments in an earlier analysis.

The chain recombines TRBV5-4 with TRBJ1-4; perhaps TRBD1 as D (6 bases). The sequencing input was PBMCs. The receptor comes from a man aged 25-40 years in good health and CMV-seronegative. CDR3 sequence: CASSLDRDNEKLFF. The CDR3 DNA is TGTGCCAGCAGCTTGGACAGGGATAATGAAAAACTGTTTTTT.